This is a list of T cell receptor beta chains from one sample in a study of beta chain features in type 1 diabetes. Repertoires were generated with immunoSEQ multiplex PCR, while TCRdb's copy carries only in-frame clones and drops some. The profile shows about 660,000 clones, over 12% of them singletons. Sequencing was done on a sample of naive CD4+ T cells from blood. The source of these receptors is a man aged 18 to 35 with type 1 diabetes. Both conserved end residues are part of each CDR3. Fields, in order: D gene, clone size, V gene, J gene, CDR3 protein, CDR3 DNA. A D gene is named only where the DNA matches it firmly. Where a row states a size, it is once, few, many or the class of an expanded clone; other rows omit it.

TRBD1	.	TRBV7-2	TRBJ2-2	CASSLQGAVGELFF	TGTGCCAGCAGCTTACAGGGGGCCGTCGGGGAGCTGTTTTTT
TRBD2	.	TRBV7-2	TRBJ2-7	CASSLDSGSYEQYF	TGTGCCAGCAGCTTAGATAGCGGGAGCTACGAGCAGTACTTC
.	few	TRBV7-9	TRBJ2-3	CASSSERAPITDTQYF	TGTGCCAGCAGCTCGGAGCGGGCGCCGATCACAGATACGCAGTATTTT
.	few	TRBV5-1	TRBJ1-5	CASSFGGEGQPQHF	TGCGCCAGCAGCTTTGGGGGGGAAGGTCAGCCCCAGCATTTT
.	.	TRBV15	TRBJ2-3	CATSREEADTQYF	TGTGCCACCAGCAGAGAGGAAGCAGATACGCAGTATTTT
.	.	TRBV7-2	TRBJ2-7	CASSPIQGTVYEQYF	TGTGCCAGCAGCCCTATACAGGGAACGGTCTACGAGCAGTACTTC
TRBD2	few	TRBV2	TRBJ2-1	CASSAAGGPYNEQFF	TGTGCCAGCAGTGCGGCGGGAGGGCCCTACAATGAGCAGTTCTTC
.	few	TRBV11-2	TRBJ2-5	CASGETQYF	TGTGCCTCGGGAGAGACCCAGTACTTC
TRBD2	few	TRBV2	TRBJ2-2	CASAGLASPGELFF	TGTGCCAGCGCGGGACTAGCCTCCCCCGGGGAGCTGTTTTTT
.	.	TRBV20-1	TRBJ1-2	CSARSVYGYTF	TGCAGTGCTAGGTCGGTTTATGGCTACACCTTC
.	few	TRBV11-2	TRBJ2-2	CASSPPYWSSTGELFF	TGTGCCAGCAGCCCCCCCTACTGGAGTTCCACCGGGGAGCTGTTTTTT